This TCR beta chain was sequenced in a study of OX40 agonist ivuxolimab in advanced cancers. In the study overall: Treatment of patients was with ivuxolimab, an agonistic anti-OX40 (CD134) antibody. At 0.01 to 10 mg/kg, ivuxolimab was administered intravenously to patients every 2 weeks. Regarding the study as a whole: Also showing low normalized T-cell clonal expansion were some of the nonresponders.

Sampled blood was obtained at baseline, cycle 4 day 1, and cycle 7 day 1. Sequenced by immunoSEQ multiplex PCR; TCRdb stores in-frame clones only, minus some. The data hold about 110,000 clones, with around 93% observed a single time. Points on this clone: Its antigen is unknown.

This clonotype was sampled from an adult with an advanced solid tumor such as melanoma, head and neck, liver or kidney cancer. Sequencing used CD4+ or CD8+ T cells sorted from blood, obtained in a trial of the OX40 agonist ivuxolimab.

The CDR3 DNA sequence: TGTGCCAGCAGCATACTAGCGGGGGCAAGGGAGCAGTACTTC. It yields the protein CASSILAGAREQYF. The chain links TRBV6-5 to TRBJ2-7; 11 nucleotides line up with TRBD2. V lost 6 bases and J lost 7; bases outside the gene matches: 8. This CDR3 spans 14 amino acids. Germline CDR1 reads MNHEY; CDR2 reads SVGAGI.